One and the same sample provided the 13 T cell receptor beta chains below, sequenced in a study of blood T cell repertoires in COVID-19 (dated by TCRdb to the early 2020s). The library was built by means of the immunoSEQ multiplex PCR assay. The clones in this table, taken by TCRdb from immuneACCESS, are in-frame only. Not every clone is retained; where verified, under half of the shortfall comes from an unresolved V gene, and the cause of the rest is unknown. For this sample the table gives about 150,000 clones, of which approximately 82% were detected only once. Around 20% of the sample is held by the ten biggest clonotypes. Sequenced sample: peripheral blood. These receptors came from a woman in her 70s who had recovered from COVID-19.

This chain joins TRBV28 and TRBJ2-7; possibly TRBD2 for D (5 bases). V lost 2 bases and J 0 bases, leaving 14 bases between the germline ends. Germline V CDR1 and CDR2: MDHEN, SYDVKM. The CDR3 totals 16 residues. CDR3 sequence: CASSLLLSDYSYEQYF. CDR3 nucleotide sequence: TGTGCCAGCAGTTTACTCTTGAGTGACTACTCCTACGAGCAGTACTTC.

The chain joins TRBV13 to TRBJ1-6; a weak D match, TRBD1 (6 bases). The V and J ends lost 4 bases and 7 bases respectively, with 11 bases between them. Germline V gene lookup returns CDR1 PRHDT and CDR2 FYEKMQ (reference sequence). The CDR3 has 14 residues. Here the CDR3 reads CASSSPDRNSPLHF. In nucleotides, the CDR3 is TGTGCCAGCAGCTCACCGGACAGAAATTCACCCCTCCACTTT.

The CDR3 region has the DNA TGTGCCAGCTCACCAGGACAGGGCGAGGGTGAGCAGTTCTTC. Residues: CASSPGQGEGEQFF. The V gene is TRBV18, the J gene TRBJ2-1; 8 bases are a match to TRBD1. Germline V gene lookup returns CDR1 KGHSH and CDR2 LQKENI. This CDR3 region has 14 residues. Trimming took 2 bases from V and 9 from J; bases not matched to a gene: 6.

This sequence joins TRBV6-4 and TRBJ2-1; TRBD2 matches 8 bases. Germline values: CDR1 MRHNA, CDR2 SNTAGT. Unmatched junction bases numbered 11, after V lost 7 bases and J lost 9 bases. The CDR3 runs to 14 residues. The CDR3 region is CASKPGLDFGEQFF. CDR3 DNA sequence: TGTGCCAGCAAGCCGGGACTAGACTTTGGTGAGCAGTTCTTC.

The table lists this clone with a count of one. The chain links TRBV10-1 to TRBJ1-1; TRBD1 matches 9 bases. From germline, CDR1 is WNHNN and CDR2 SYGVQD (reference sequence). The CDR3 totals 15 residues. V lost 6 bases and J lost 4; bases outside the gene matches: 9. CDR3 region: CASRRGQGQGTEAFF. DNA for the CDR3: TGCGCCAGCAGGAGGGGACAGGGCCAGGGCACTGAAGCTTTCTTT.

This rearrangement joins TRBV18 to TRBJ1-2; D is undetermined. Deletions cut 2 bases from V and 4 bases from J, with 8 bases between. The CDR3 extends over 13 amino acids. Germline CDR1 is KGHSH and CDR2 is LQKENI. CDR3 nucleotides: TGTGCCAGCTCACCAGGTCCGAGCTATGGCTACACCTTC. Translated: CASSPGPSYGYTF.

This chain connects TRBV9 to TRBJ2-1; D is perhaps TRBD2 (5 bases). The CDR3 spans 16 residues. Germline values: CDR1 SGDLS, CDR2 YYNGEE. Trimming stripped 0 bases from V and 1 base from J, with 11 bases between. The CDR3 loop reads CASSVGGRRSYNEQFF. The CDR3 nucleotides read TGTGCCAGCAGCGTAGGAGGGCGGAGGTCCTACAATGAGCAGTTCTTC.

Here the CDR3 DNA reads TGTGCCACCAGTGATTCCGGGAGGGGTTACAATGAGCAGTTCTTC. Translated, it gives CATSDSGRGYNEQFF. V gene TRBV24-1 combines with J gene TRBJ2-1; 8 bases map to TRBD2. Germline V CDR1 and CDR2: KGHDR, SFDVKD. CDR3 length equals 15 residues. Trimming took 2 bases from V and 4 from J; bases not matched to a gene: 3.

This chain joins TRBV18 and TRBJ1-2; TRBD1 aligns across 9 bases. Per the germline V gene, CDR1 is KGHSH and CDR2 is LQKENI. The CDR3 has 15 residues. Unmatched junction bases numbered 6, after V lost 3 bases and J lost 4 bases. The CDR3, as DNA: TGTGCCAGCTCACCGGGACAGGGCGGATCCTATGGCTACACCTTC. Its protein is CASSPGQGGSYGYTF.

This clone occurred once. The chain joins TRBV24-1 to TRBJ2-1; 7 nucleotides agree with TRBD2. V shed 4 bases, J shed 15 bases, and the junction held 8 bases outside the gene matches. CDR3 length: 12 residues. The germline V gene encodes CDR1 KGHDR and CDR2 SFDVKD. The CDR3 coding sequence is TGTGCCACCAGTGACCGCGGGACTATTCTGTTCTTC. It codes for CATSDRGTILFF.

The V call is TRBV19, the J call TRBJ1-3, with unresolved D. The length of the CDR3 is 16 residues. CDR1 is LNHDA and CDR2 is SQIVND in the germline V gene (reference sequence). V was shortened by 3 bases and J by 4 bases, with 16 bases between the two germline ends. CDR3 nucleotide sequence: TGTGCCAGTAGTATCCCCCCTGCGGCACTCGGAAACACCATATATTTT. Amino acids: CASSIPPAALGNTIYF.

This clone was detected a few times. The V and J genes are TRBV5-4 and TRBJ1-3, with D possibly being TRBD1 (6 bases). Germline V gene data show CDR1 as SGHNT and CDR2 as YYREEE (reference sequence). There are 14 residues in the CDR3. Trimming removed 4 bases from V and 5 bases from J, with 13 bases in between. CDR3 coding DNA: TGTGCCAGCAGCGGCCGGGACACTCGAAACACCATATATTTT. Its translation: CASSGRDTRNTIYF.

This chain links TRBV7-8 with TRBJ2-7; 10 positions match TRBD2. The V gene's germline CDR1 is SGHVS and CDR2 FQNEAQ. Losses at the gene ends were 4 bases for V and 0 bases for J; bases not matched to a gene: 9. The CDR3 has 17 amino acids. CDR3 residues: CASSWGGVAGGSYEQYF. The CDR3 nucleotides are TGTGCCAGCAGCTGGGGAGGGGTAGCGGGGGGCTCCTACGAGCAGTACTTC.